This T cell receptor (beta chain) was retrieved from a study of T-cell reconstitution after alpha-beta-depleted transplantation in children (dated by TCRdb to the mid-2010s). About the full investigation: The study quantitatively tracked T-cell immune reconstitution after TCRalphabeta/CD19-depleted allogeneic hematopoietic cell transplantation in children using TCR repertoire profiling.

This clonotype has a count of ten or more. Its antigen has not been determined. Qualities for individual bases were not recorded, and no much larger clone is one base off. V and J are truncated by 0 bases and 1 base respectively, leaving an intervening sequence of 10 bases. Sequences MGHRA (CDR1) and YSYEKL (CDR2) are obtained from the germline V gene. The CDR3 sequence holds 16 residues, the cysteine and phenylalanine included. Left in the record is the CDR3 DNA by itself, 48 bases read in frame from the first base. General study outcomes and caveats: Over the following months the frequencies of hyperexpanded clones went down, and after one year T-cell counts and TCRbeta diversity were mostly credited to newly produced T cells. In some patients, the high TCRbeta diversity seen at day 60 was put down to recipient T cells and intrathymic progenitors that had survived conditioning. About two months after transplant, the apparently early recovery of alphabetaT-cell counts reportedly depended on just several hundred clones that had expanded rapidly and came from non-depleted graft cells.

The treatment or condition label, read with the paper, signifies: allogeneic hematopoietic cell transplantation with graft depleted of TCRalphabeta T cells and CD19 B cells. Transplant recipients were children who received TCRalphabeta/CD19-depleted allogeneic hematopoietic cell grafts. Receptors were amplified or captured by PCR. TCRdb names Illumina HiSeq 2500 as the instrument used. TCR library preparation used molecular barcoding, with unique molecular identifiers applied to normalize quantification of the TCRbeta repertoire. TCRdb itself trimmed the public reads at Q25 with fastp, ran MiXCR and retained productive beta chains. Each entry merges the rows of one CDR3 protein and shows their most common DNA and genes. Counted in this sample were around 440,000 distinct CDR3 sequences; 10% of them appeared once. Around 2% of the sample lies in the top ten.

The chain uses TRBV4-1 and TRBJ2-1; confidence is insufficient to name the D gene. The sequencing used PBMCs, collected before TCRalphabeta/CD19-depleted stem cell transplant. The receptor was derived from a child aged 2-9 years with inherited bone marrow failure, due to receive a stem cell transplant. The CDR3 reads CASSQDLRDSYNEQFF. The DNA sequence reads TGCGCCAGCAGCCAAGATCTAAGGGATTCCTACAATGAGCAGTTCTTC.